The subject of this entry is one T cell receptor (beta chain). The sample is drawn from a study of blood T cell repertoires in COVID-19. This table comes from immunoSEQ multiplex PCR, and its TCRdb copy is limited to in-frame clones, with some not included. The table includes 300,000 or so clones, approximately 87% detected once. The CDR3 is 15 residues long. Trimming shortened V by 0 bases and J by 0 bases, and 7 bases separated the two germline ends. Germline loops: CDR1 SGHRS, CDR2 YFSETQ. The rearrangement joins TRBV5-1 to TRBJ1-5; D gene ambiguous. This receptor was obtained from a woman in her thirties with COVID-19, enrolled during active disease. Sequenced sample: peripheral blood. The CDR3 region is CASSLGGDSNQPQHF. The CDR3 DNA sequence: TGCGCCAGCAGCTTGGGGGGAGATAGCAATCAGCCCCAGCATTTT.